This entry lists 10 T cell receptor beta chains sequenced from one sample in a study of T cells in tumors after PD-1 blockade. Time point denoted: first of two post-therapy site-matched biopsies about 2 months apart. Sequenced by immunoSEQ multiplex PCR; TCRdb stores in-frame clones only, minus some. The sample shows roughly 2,700 clones, approximately 71% of them seen only once. This specimen was tumor tissue, taken after anti-PD-1 treatment. All receptors derive from a human donor with basal cell carcinoma.

The V gene is TRBV7-2, the J gene TRBJ2-5; D perhaps matches TRBD1 (5 bases). V was pared by 5 bases and J by 3 bases, with 10 bases between. The CDR3 totals 13 residues. Per germline, CDR1 SGHTA and CDR2 FQGNSA. In DNA, the CDR3 is TGTGCCAGCAGCCAAGCCAGGGAAGAGACCCAGTACTTC. Translated, it gives CASSQAREETQYF. Full variable domain (outside the CDR3, taken from reference TRBV7-2 and TRBJ2-5): GAGVSQSPSNKVTEKGKDVELRCDPISGHTALYWYRQSLGQGLEFLIYFQGNSAPDKSGLPSDRFSAERTGGSVSTLTIQRTQQEDSAVYLCASSQAREETQYFGPGTRLLVL.

This sequence joins TRBV10-3 and TRBJ1-4; 9 positions match TRBD1. Per germline, CDR1 ENHRY and CDR2 SYGVKD. Trimming took 0 bases from V and 8 from J; bases not matched to a gene: 7. CDR3 length: 16 amino acids. CDR3: CAISESIQGAGEKLFF. CDR3 coding DNA: TGTGCCATCAGTGAGTCGATACAGGGGGCCGGAGAAAAACTGTTTTTT.

The rearrangement uses TRBV10-3 and TRBJ1-6; tentatively, D is TRBD1 (5 bases). Trimming left V 0 bases short and J 9 bases short, with 15 bases between. CDR3 length: 16 residues. CDR1 and CDR2 from the germline V gene are ENHRY and SYGVKD. The CDR3 sequence is CAISESSGFGISPLHF. CDR3 sequence (DNA): TGTGCCATCAGTGAGTCTTCAGGGTTTGGGATTTCACCCCTCCACTTT.

The V gene is TRBV5-1, the J gene TRBJ2-1, with 15 positions matching TRBD2. Germline-derived CDR1 and CDR2 are SGHRS and YFSETQ. With V trimmed by 2 bases and J by 7 bases, 4 bases remained unmatched. The length of the CDR3 is 16 residues. In nucleotides, the CDR3 is TGCGCCAGCAGCTTTCGGACTAGCGGGGGGGGGAATGAGCAGTTCTTC. This gives the protein CASSFRTSGGGNEQFF.

Sample share makes this clone large. This chain links TRBV5-1 with TRBJ2-2, with a weak D call TRBD2 (5 bases). This CDR3 comprises 15 residues. V lost 1 base and J lost 5, with 12 bases in between. Looked up from germline, CDR1 is SGHRS and CDR2 is YFSETQ. The CDR3 DNA reads as TGCGCCAGCAGCTTGACACCCCCGGGAACCGGGGAGCTGTTTTTT. It codes for CASSLTPPGTGELFF. Drawing the rest from reference TRBV5-1 and TRBJ2-2, the complete variable domain is KAGVTQTPRYLIKTRGQQVTLSCSPISGHRSVSWYQQTPGQGLQFLFEYFSETQRNKGNFPGRFSGRQFSNSRSEMNVSTLELGDSALYLCASSLTPPGTGELFFGEGSRLTVL.

This chain uses TRBV7-9 with TRBJ2-1; 11 nucleotides align to TRBD2. CDR3 length: 15 residues. Germline V gene sequence: CDR1 SEHNR, CDR2 FQNEAQ (reference sequence). Trimming at V came to 5 bases and at J to 9 bases, leaving 9 bases not matched to a gene. CDR3 sequence reads: CASSLTSGGPPEQFF. CDR3 in DNA: TGTGCCAGCAGCCTTACTAGCGGGGGCCCCCCTGAGCAGTTCTTC.

The V gene is TRBV10-3, the J gene TRBJ2-5, with 8 nucleotides matching TRBD2. CDR1 is ENHRY and CDR2 is SYGVKD in the germline V gene. V was clipped by 3 bases and J by 5 bases; unmatched bases: 5. The CDR3 sequence is 14 residues long. CDR3 DNA sequence: TGTGCCATCAGTGAAGGGACTAGAGGGGAGACCCAGTACTTC. Protein: CAISEGTRGETQYF.

The V call is TRBV6-5, the J call TRBJ2-3; 15 nucleotides match TRBD2. The germline CDR1 and CDR2 sequences are MNHEY and SVGAGI. The CDR3 runs to 15 residues. The V gene end was trimmed by 7 bases and the J gene end by 8 bases; junction bases not matched to a gene: 7. DNA for the CDR3: TGTGCCAGCATCGAAAGGACTAGCGGGGGGGGTACGCAGTATTTT. Its translation is CASIERTSGGGTQYF.

The rearrangement uses TRBV7-6 and TRBJ1-6, with D maybe TRBD1 (5 bases). V was trimmed by 1 base and J by 10 bases, leaving 14 bases between them. Per the germline V gene, CDR1 is SGHVS and CDR2 is FNYEAQ. The CDR3 loop spans 15 amino acids. As DNA, the CDR3 is TGTGCCAGCAGCTTAGGTCGAGGGGTTGGGTCACCCCTCCACTTT. Protein sequence: CASSLGRGVGSPLHF.

CDR3 coding DNA: TGTGCCAGCAGTTACAATGGGCACACTGAAGCTTTCTTT. It is translated as CASSYNGHTEAFF. The V call is TRBV6-5, the J call TRBJ1-1; D is uncertain. Germline V CDR1 and CDR2: MNHEY, SVGAGI. The V end lost 2 bases, the J end lost 3 bases, and 7 bases lay between the germline ends. This CDR3 contains 13 residues.